These 28 T cell receptor beta chains share one sample of origin, sequenced in a study of blood T cell repertoires in COVID-19. The protocol was immunoSEQ multiplex PCR, while the TCRdb copy is restricted to in-frame clones and leaves out a portion. The sample contains tens of thousands of clones, 84% of which appear only once. Input material: peripheral blood. The receptors originated from a man aged 45 to 65 with COVID-19, enrolled during active disease.

The chain combines TRBV30 with TRBJ2-7; D gene ambiguous. Looked up from germline, CDR1 is GTSNPN and CDR2 is SVGIG (reference sequence). This CDR3 contains 11 residues. Trimming pared 1 base from V and 7 bases from J, leaving 8 bases between. The DNA of the CDR3 is TGTGCCTGGAGTGCGTCGGGTGAGCAGTACTTC. Protein: CAWSASGEQYF.

V gene TRBV28 combines with J gene TRBJ2-7, with TRBD1 as a possible D gene (7 bases). The CDR3 spans 15 residues. Trimming shortened V by 6 bases and J by 5 bases, and 20 bases separated the two germline ends. Germline V gene lookup returns CDR1 MDHEN and CDR2 SYDVKM. For the CDR3, the DNA is TGTGCCAGCAGATCGGGCGGAGGGGGCGACCACGAGCAGTACTTC. It encodes CASRSGGGGDHEQYF.

V gene TRBV15 combines with J gene TRBJ2-5; 9 bases are shared with TRBD2. The CDR3 length is 16 residues. CDR1 is LNHNV, CDR2 YYDKDF, per germline (reference sequence). The junction had 7 bases not matched to a gene; V was cut back by 0 bases and J by 5 bases. CDR3 loop: CATSRDMRGGLETQYF. In DNA form, the CDR3 reads TGTGCCACCAGCAGAGATATGCGGGGGGGCCTTGAGACCCAGTACTTC.

This chain connects TRBV7-2 to TRBJ1-2; TRBD1 might be the D (6 bases). Germline V gives CDR1 SGHTA, CDR2 FQGNSA. V lost 3 bases and J 5 bases, leaving 10 bases between the germline ends. This CDR3 region has 13 residues. The CDR3 bases are TGTGCCAGCAGCTTCGACAGGCAATATGGCTACACCTTC. Its protein product is CASSFDRQYGYTF.

This clone has just one count. The gene calls are TRBV7-2 and TRBJ1-3; TRBD1 aligns across 7 bases. V lost 5 bases and J lost 6; bases outside the gene matches: 10. Germline V gives CDR1 SGHTA, CDR2 FQGNSA. This CDR3 is built from 15 residues. CDR3 residues: CASSLQTGLENTIYF. The CDR3 nucleotides read TGTGCCAGCAGCCTCCAGACAGGGCTCGAAAACACCATATATTTT.

To note about this clone: This may come from a read error, since a much larger clone is one base off. The chain is built from TRBV9 and TRBJ1-1; D might be TRBD1 (5 bases). Germline V gene lookup returns CDR1 SGDLS and CDR2 YYNGEE. This CDR3 has 13 amino acids. Trimming removed 1 base at V and 1 base at J, with 5 bases between. The CDR3 DNA is TGTGCCAGCAGCGTACAGGGGAACACTGAAGCTTTCTTT. Its protein is CASSVQGNTEAFF. The complete variable domain, with remaining parts taken from reference TRBV9 and TRBJ1-1, reads DSGVTQTPKHLITATGQRVTLRCSPRSGDLSVYWYQQSLDQGLQFLIQYYNGEERAKGNILERFSAQQFPDLHSELNLSSLELGDSALYFCASSVQGNTEAFFGQGTRLTVV.

The chain combines TRBV9 with TRBJ2-1; D is perhaps TRBD2 (5 bases). CDR1 SGDLS and CDR2 YYNGEE come from the germline V gene. The CDR3 has 17 residues. Trimming took 1 base from V and 6 from J, leaving 20 bases between them. CDR3: CASSVSPPGRGPNEQFF. The CDR3 coding sequence is TGTGCCAGCAGCGTATCCCCCCCGGGTCGGGGTCCCAATGAGCAGTTCTTC.

The rearrangement uses TRBV15 and TRBJ2-1, with 14 nucleotides matching TRBD2. V dropped 1 base and J dropped 0; count of bases not matched to a gene: 11. Germline values: CDR1 LNHNV, CDR2 YYDKDF (reference sequence). This CDR3 spans 21 amino acids. CDR3 DNA sequence: TGTGCCACCAGCAGAGCCTTCGGACTAGCGGGGGGCCCCAGCTCCTACAATGAGCAGTTCTTC. Translation gives CATSRAFGLAGGPSSYNEQFF.

The genes are TRBV4-2 and TRBJ2-3, with D possibly TRBD2 on 5 matching bases. The CDR3 covers 16 residues. CDR1 is LGHNA, CDR2 YNFKEQ, per germline. Trimming took 6 bases from V and 2 from J, leaving 18 bases between them. CDR3 sequence: CASREVGSAFTDTQYF. The CDR3 DNA reads as TGTGCCAGCAGGGAAGTAGGTAGCGCATTCACAGATACGCAGTATTTT.

The gene calls are TRBV18 and TRBJ1-2; 8 nucleotides agree with TRBD1. CDR3 length equals 15 residues. Looked up from germline, CDR1 is KGHSH and CDR2 is LQKENI. After removal of 3 bases from V and 6 bases from J, the junction contained 9 bases not matched to a gene. CDR3 bases: TGTGCCAGCTCACCCGCGGACAGGGTTAAGGATGGCTACACCTTC. Residues: CASSPADRVKDGYTF.

The chain couples TRBV6-2 or TRBV6-3 to TRBJ1-3, with D unresolved. In germline, CDR1 is MNHEY, CDR2 SVGEGT. The CDR3 is made up of 16 amino acids. V lost 2 bases and J lost 0, with 11 bases in between. This chain's CDR3 is CASSYGRQLSGNTIYF. The CDR3 DNA follows: TGTGCCAGCAGTTACGGAAGACAACTCTCTGGAAACACCATATATTTT.

The CDR3 sequence: CASSRDSRDSPLHF. As DNA, the CDR3 is TGTGCCAGTAGTAGGGACAGTCGAGACTCACCCCTCCACTTT. The chain uses TRBV19 and TRBJ1-6; 7 bases are shared with TRBD1. The CDR3 totals 14 residues. Trimming cost V 4 bases and J 10 bases; bases outside gene matches: 7. CDR1 is LNHDA and CDR2 is SQIVND in the germline V gene (reference sequence).

The rearrangement uses TRBV6-6 and TRBJ2-2; TRBD2 is a possible D gene (7 bases). The CDR3 has 15 residues. Germline-derived CDR1 and CDR2 are MNHNY and SVGAGI (reference sequence). The germline V and J ends were trimmed by 6 bases and 6 bases, with 17 bases remaining between them. Here the CDR3 DNA reads TGTGCCAGCAGCCGGGGGGCCAATGGGCCCGGGGAGCTGTTTTTT. Translated, it gives CASSRGANGPGELFF.

This chain uses TRBV12-5 with TRBJ1-1, with a possible D match to TRBD1 (5 bases). V lost 0 bases and J 1 base, leaving 21 bases between the germline ends. Germline V gene lookup returns CDR1 LGHNT and CDR2 FRNRAP. The length of the CDR3 is 19 residues. The CDR3 nucleotides read TGTGCTAGTGGTTTGGTACGTATTCTTGGGGCTGGGAAGAACACTGAAGCTTTCTTT. Protein product: CASGLVRILGAGKNTEAFF.

This chain uses TRBV27 with TRBJ1-4; 7 bases align to TRBD1. Germline V gives CDR1 MNHEY, CDR2 SMNVEV (reference sequence). V trimming: 5 bases; J trimming: 0 bases; junction bases outside the gene matches: 12. CDR3 length: 18 residues. The CDR3 DNA reads TGTGCCAGCAGTCGGGACAGATATTACTGGGCAACTAATGAAAAACTGTTTTTT. The encoded protein is CASSRDRYYWATNEKLFF.

This rearrangement joins TRBV6-1 to TRBJ1-6; D not resolved. CDR1 MNHNS and CDR2 SASEGT come from the germline V gene. The CDR3 is made up of 17 amino acids. Trimming pared 1 base from V and 9 bases from J, leaving 19 bases between. The CDR3 loop reads CASSEGRSGAALSPLHF. CDR3 nucleotides: TGTGCCAGCAGTGAAGGACGTTCGGGAGCGGCCCTTTCACCCCTCCACTTT.

This clone was detected only a few times. The chain links TRBV18 to TRBJ1-5; a possible D gene is TRBD1 (5 bases). The CDR3 runs to 14 residues. The germline CDR1 and CDR2 sequences are KGHSH and LQKENI. The ends were cut back, 2 bases at V and 2 bases at J, with 7 bases in the middle. CDR3 protein: CASSPGRGNQPQHF. The CDR3 DNA sequence: TGTGCCAGCTCACCAGGCAGGGGCAATCAGCCCCAGCATTTT.

The V gene is TRBV27, the J gene TRBJ1-1; possibly TRBD1 for D (5 bases). Germline V lookup: CDR1 MNHEY, CDR2 SMNVEV (reference sequence). CDR3 length: 14 amino acids. The V end was cut by 4 bases, the J end by 8 bases, with 17 bases between. CDR3 sequence reads: CASSSLLQAMEAFF. As DNA, the CDR3 is TGTGCCAGCAGTTCCCTCCTACAGGCAATGGAAGCTTTCTTT.

The V and J genes are TRBV3-1 (or the pseudogene TRBV3-2) and TRBJ1-2; 9 bases agree with TRBD1. J lost 8 bases, V lost 4 bases, and 5 bases had no gene match. From germline, CDR1 is LGHDT and CDR2 YNNKEL (reference sequence). CDR3 length: 13 residues. The CDR3 DNA sequence: TGTGCCAGCAGCCCCGGACAGGGGTGGGGCTACACCTTC. This gives the protein CASSPGQGWGYTF.

The V gene is TRBV14, the J gene TRBJ1-6, with no clear D. Trimming left V 0 bases short and J 5 bases short, with 5 bases between. Germline CDR1 is SGHDN and CDR2 is FVKESK. This CDR3 has 14 amino acids. The CDR3 nucleotides read TGTGCCAGCAGCCAAGATTATAATAATTCACCCCTCCACTTT. Protein product: CASSQDYNNSPLHF. Filled out from reference TRBV14 and TRBJ1-6, the complete variable domain reads EAGVTQFPSHSVIEKGQTVTLRCDPISGHDNLYWYRRVMGKEIKFLLHFVKESKQDESGMPNNRFLAERTGGTYSTLKVQPAELEDSGVYFCASSQDYNNSPLHFGNGTRLTVT.

V gene TRBV7-9 combines with J gene TRBJ2-7; 7 bases are shared with TRBD1. Trimming at V came to 4 bases and at J to 6 bases, leaving 6 bases not matched to a gene. The CDR3 extends over 13 amino acids. CDR1 and CDR2 from the germline V gene are SEHNR and FQNEAQ (reference sequence). CDR3 amino acids: CASSSGGTVEQYF. The DNA for the CDR3 is TGTGCCAGCAGCTCAGGGGGTACGGTCGAGCAGTACTTC.

V is TRBV6-1 and J is TRBJ1-6, with TRBD1 matching over 10 bases. The junction had 5 bases not matched to a gene; V was cut back by 0 bases and J by 0 bases. The CDR3 length is 19 residues. CDR1 is MNHNS and CDR2 is SASEGT in the germline V gene. The CDR3 is CASSEAQGQGSSYNSPLHF. The CDR3 coding sequence is TGTGCCAGCAGTGAAGCGCAGGGACAGGGGAGCTCCTATAATTCACCCCTCCACTTT.

The chain links TRBV7-9 to TRBJ2-1; D might be TRBD2 (6 bases). Germline assignment: CDR1 SEHNR and CDR2 FQNEAQ (reference sequence). The CDR3 is 15 amino acids. V was cut by 5 bases and J by 10 bases, with 21 bases left in between. CDR3 DNA sequence: TGTGCCAGCAGCCCAGGCTGGGGGGAATCGGGAGAGCAGTTCTTC. This gives the protein CASSPGWGESGEQFF.

This clone was found once. This chain uses TRBV2 with TRBJ2-7, with a tentative D call TRBD2 (6 bases). The CDR3 has 14 amino acids. V lost 6 bases and J 2 bases, leaving 14 bases between the germline ends. Germline CDR1 is SNHLY and CDR2 is FYNNEI. CDR3 region: CASRGTGGAYEQYF. The CDR3 DNA sequence: TGTGCCAGCAGGGGGACCGGAGGGGCCTACGAGCAGTACTTC.

This chain joins TRBV19 and TRBJ1-2; perhaps TRBD1 as D (6 bases). The CDR3 is 13 residues long. Germline-derived CDR1 and CDR2 are LNHDA and SQIVND (reference sequence). The V end was cut by 6 bases, the J end by 4 bases, with 12 bases between. The DNA of the CDR3 is TGTGCCAGTAGACAGGGCCTCGGCTATGGCTACACCTTC. Its translation is CASRQGLGYGYTF.

Remarks on this clone: The junction does not match germline at one end; this may be a read error. V usage is TRBV7-7 and J usage is TRBJ2-1; 10 bases align to TRBD2. The CDR3 spans 15 residues. CDR1 SSHAT and CDR2 FNYEAQ come from the germline V gene (reference sequence). DNA for the CDR3: TGTGCTAGCAGCTCCGTAGCGGGGGGAGACAATGAGCAGTTCTTC. Translated: CASSSVAGGDNEQFF.

The chain has TRBV7-2 and TRBJ1-2; D remains unclear. V was cut by 0 bases and J by 1 base, with 3 bases left in between. This CDR3 region has 13 residues. From germline, CDR1 is SGHTA and CDR2 FQGNSA. The CDR3 nucleotides are TGTGCCAGCAGCTTAGCACTTAACTATGGCTACACCTTC. This codes for CASSLALNYGYTF.

The V and J genes are TRBV10-3 and TRBJ1-5, with TRBD1 identical over 7 bases. Per germline, CDR1 ENHRY and CDR2 SYGVKD. The CDR3 loop spans 17 amino acids. Trimming cost V 8 bases and J 1 base; bases outside gene matches: 14. The CDR3 DNA is TGTGCCATCTCCCCAGGGGGTGGGTGGAAGAGCAATCAGCCCCAGCATTTT. Translation gives CAISPGGGWKSNQPQHF.